The TCR beta chain under discussion was sequenced for a study of spatial heterogeneity in lung cancer. Study at large: The donors, fewer than 90 patients with untreated early-stage non-small cell lung cancer, provided the samples.

Time point of the sample: blood at routine non-recurrence follow-up after resection. Trimming took off 7 bases at V and 4 bases at J, with 10 bases between the two ends. The CDR3 extends over 12 amino acids. The germline V gene encodes CDR1 LNHDA and CDR2 SQIVND (reference sequence). Each CDR3 protein is one row after TCRdb ran MiXCR on the 5' RACE reads. Seen here are 35,000 to 45,000 distinct CDR3 sequences, approximately 7.5% observed once, and the top ten hold roughly 9.9%. The V gene is TRBV19, the J gene TRBJ1-1; D remains unclear. The sequences come from PBMCs, collected at follow-up. The sequence came from a male donor with early-stage non-small cell lung cancer. CDR3 sequence (DNA): TGTGCCAGTACTCGGACGGGCACTGAAGCTTTCTTT. Translating gives CASTRTGTEAFF.